There are a few counts of the clone carrying this T cell receptor beta chain. The record originates from a study of blood T cell repertoires in COVID-19. Study as a whole: Collection of acute and convalescent COVID-19 samples took place in the United States, Italy and Spain.

The assay was immunoSEQ multiplex PCR, and TCRdb's table has in-frame clones only and misses some. Of about 250,000 clones in the sample, around 90% are singletons; the top ten hold roughly 2%. Sequencing used peripheral blood. The sequence derives from a woman in her fifties or sixties with COVID-19, enrolled during active disease.

CDR3 DNA sequence: TGTGCCAGCACCTCGACAGGGGCCACTGAAGCTTTCTTT. Amino acid sequence: CASTSTGATEAFF. V usage is TRBV12-3 or TRBV12-4 and J usage is TRBJ1-1; TRBD1 agrees at 8 bases. V lost 7 bases to trimming and J lost 4 bases; unmatched junction nucleotides: 5. The CDR3 consists of 13 residues.